A single sample is the source of the 2 T cell receptor beta chains below, sequenced in a study of shared clonotypes between healthy human individuals. Terminally differentiated effector memory CD45RA+ cells were excluded by CCR7 positive selection of CD45RO-negative cells. Generated by immunoSEQ multiplex PCR, the TCRdb table keeps only in-frame clones and is missing some. The sample carries hundreds of thousands of clones, roughly 98% recorded once. Input material: naive CD8+ T cells sorted from blood. The receptors here all came from a man aged 25-45 years in good health.

The chain uses TRBV6-4 and TRBJ2-1; 10 bases are a match to TRBD2. The CDR3 sequence is 17 residues long. V shed 4 bases and J 1 base; nucleotides not matched to a gene: 7. Germline V gene data show CDR1 as MRHNA and CDR2 as SNTAGT. DNA for the CDR3: TGTGCCAGCAGTGCGGCTAGCGGGAGTTCGTCCTACAATGAGCAGTTCTTC. The encoded protein is CASSAASGSSSYNEQFF.

This chain joins TRBV7-9 and TRBJ1-1, with 10 bases identical to TRBD1. V gave up 5 bases and J gave up 2 bases; unmatched junction bases: 8. This CDR3 is 16 amino acids long. Germline V gene lookup returns CDR1 SEHNR and CDR2 FQNEAQ (reference sequence). The chain's CDR3 is CASSPPRQGANTEAFF. DNA for the CDR3: TGTGCCAGCAGCCCCCCCCGACAGGGGGCCAACACTGAAGCTTTCTTT.